The entry that follows covers one TCR beta chain sequence. Its antigen is still unknown. This sample was taken from a study of CD8+ T cells in alopecia areata. The study, taken as a whole, reports: Higher clonality and more expanded CD8+ clones appeared in lesional than normal scalp.

The CDR3 runs 15 residues. The germline V gene has CDR1 MNHNS and CDR2 SASEGT. V was trimmed by 2 bases and J by 4 bases, leaving 15 bases between them. cDNA reverse transcribed from extracted RNA served as the sequencing template. Clones were read by immunoSEQ multiplex PCR, and TCRdb kept only the in-frame ones, dropping some. The sample includes just over 150,000 clones, around half of them seen just once. The V gene is TRBV6-1, the J gene TRBJ2-7; a possible D gene is TRBD2 (5 bases). The sequence was collected from a human donor with alopecia areata. This sample comprised CD8+ T cells sorted from blood, obtained at week 0. CDR3 loop: CASSEFSSGSYEQYF. In DNA form, the CDR3 reads TGTGCCAGCAGTGAATTCTCATCGGGGTCTTACGAGCAGTACTTC.